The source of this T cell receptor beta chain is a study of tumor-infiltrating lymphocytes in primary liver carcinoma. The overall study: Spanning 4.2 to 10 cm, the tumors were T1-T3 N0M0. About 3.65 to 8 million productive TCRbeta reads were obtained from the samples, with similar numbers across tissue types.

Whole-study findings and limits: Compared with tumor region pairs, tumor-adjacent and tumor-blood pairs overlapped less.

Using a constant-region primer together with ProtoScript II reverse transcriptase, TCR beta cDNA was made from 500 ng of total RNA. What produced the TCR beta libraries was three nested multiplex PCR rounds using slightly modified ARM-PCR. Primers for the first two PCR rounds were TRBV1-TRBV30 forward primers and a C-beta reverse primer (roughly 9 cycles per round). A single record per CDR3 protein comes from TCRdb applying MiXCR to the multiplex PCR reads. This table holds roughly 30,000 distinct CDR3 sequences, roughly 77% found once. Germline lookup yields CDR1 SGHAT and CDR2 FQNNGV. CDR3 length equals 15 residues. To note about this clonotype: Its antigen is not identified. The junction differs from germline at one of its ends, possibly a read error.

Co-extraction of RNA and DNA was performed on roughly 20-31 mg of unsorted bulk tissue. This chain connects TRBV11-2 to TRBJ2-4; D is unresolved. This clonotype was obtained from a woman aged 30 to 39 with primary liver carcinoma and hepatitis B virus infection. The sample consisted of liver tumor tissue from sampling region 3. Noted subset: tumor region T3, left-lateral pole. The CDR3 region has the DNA TGTGACAGCAGCTTAGATGGTTGGGCGCGCGACATTCAGTACTTC. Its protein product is CDSSLDGWARDIQYF.